These 28 T cell receptor beta chains originate from one sample sequenced in a study of cytomegalovirus exposure and HLA in healthy donors. 13 Jbeta primers and 60 Vbeta primers were used for the PCR. Repertoires were generated with immunoSEQ multiplex PCR, while TCRdb's copy carries only in-frame clones and drops some. The table records approximately 190,000 clones, around 83% of them present only once. The sequenced material came from PBMCs. These receptor sequences come from a woman between 18 and 29 years old in good health and CMV-seronegative.

The rearrangement uses TRBV5-1 and TRBJ1-2; TRBD1 aligns across 8 bases. There are 16 residues in the CDR3. Germline CDR1 SGHRS, CDR2 YFSETQ. J gave up 4 bases and V 1 base, and 9 bases lay outside the gene matches. The CDR3 protein is CASSLLAGQGTYGYTF. The CDR3 DNA reads as TGCGCCAGCAGCTTGCTTGCTGGACAGGGAACCTATGGCTACACCTTC.

J is TRBJ1-1 and V is TRBV20-1; maybe TRBD1 (6 bases). The CDR3 is made up of 11 amino acids. Trimming removed 5 bases at V and 6 bases at J, with 10 bases between. Germline CDR1 DFQATT, CDR2 SNEGSKA (reference sequence). The CDR3 reads CSADRQAEAFF. The CDR3 bases are TGCAGTGCTGATCGACAGGCTGAAGCTTTCTTT.

The chain has TRBV4-1 and TRBJ2-1; 10 positions match TRBD2. CDR3 length: 19 amino acids. Per the germline V gene, CDR1 is MGHRA and CDR2 is YSYEKL. V trimming: 7 bases; J trimming: 3 bases; junction bases outside the gene matches: 18. The CDR3 loop is CASNVPGDGTSGVYNEQFF. Here the CDR3 DNA reads TGCGCCAGCAATGTACCAGGGGATGGCACTAGCGGGGTCTACAATGAGCAGTTCTTC.

The J gene is TRBJ2-3, the V gene TRBV5-6, with D uncertain. Trimming pared 6 bases from V and 1 base from J, leaving 12 bases between. This CDR3 comprises 14 residues. Germline V CDR1 and CDR2: SGHDT, YYEEEE. The CDR3 loop is CASKFGVRTDTQYF. The DNA of the CDR3 is TGTGCCAGCAAGTTCGGAGTACGCACAGATACGCAGTATTTT.

The rearrangement joins TRBV7-9 to TRBJ1-1; D unclear. The CDR3 is made up of 11 amino acids. Germline V lookup: CDR1 SEHNR, CDR2 FQNEAQ (reference sequence). Trimming left V 3 bases short and J 6 bases short, with 5 bases between. CDR3 in DNA: TGTGCCAGCAGCTTCTCCTCTGAAGCTTTCTTT. This gives the protein CASSFSSEAFF.

The chain's CDR3 is CASSHADRGNTEAFF. The CDR3 DNA is TGTGCCAGCAGCCACGCGGACAGGGGAAACACTGAAGCTTTCTTT. The chain combines TRBV14 with TRBJ1-1; TRBD1 aligns across 9 bases. Germline V lookup: CDR1 SGHDN, CDR2 FVKESK. Losses at the gene ends were 3 bases for V and 2 bases for J; bases not matched to a gene: 4. The CDR3 covers 15 residues.

The CDR3 DNA reads as TGCGCCAGCAGTTGGACTAGCGCAGAGACCCAGTACTTC. As protein: CASSWTSAETQYF. The chain joins TRBV5-1 to TRBJ2-5; 9 nucleotides line up with TRBD2. The junction had 3 bases not matched to a gene; V was cut back by 5 bases and J by 4 bases. This CDR3 is built from 13 residues. Germline assignment: CDR1 SGHRS and CDR2 YFSETQ.

This rearrangement joins TRBV7-9 to TRBJ1-5, with TRBD1 matching over 9 bases. This CDR3 has 15 amino acids. CDR1 is SEHNR and CDR2 is FQNEAQ in the germline V gene (reference sequence). The V and J ends lost 4 bases and 1 base, in that order; junction bases with no gene match: 2. This CDR3 reads CASSSQGASNQPQHF. CDR3 nucleotides: TGTGCCAGCAGCTCACAGGGGGCGAGCAATCAGCCCCAGCATTTT. Full variable domain (outside the CDR3, taken from reference TRBV7-9 and TRBJ1-5): DTGVSQNPRHKITKRGQNVTFRCDPISEHNRLYWYRQTLGQGPEFLTYFQNEAQLEKSRLLSDRFSAERPKGSFSTLEIQRTEQGDSAMYLCASSSQGASNQPQHFGDGTRLSIL.

The CDR3 loop reads CASRPGTSGSAVYNEQFF. DNA of the CDR3: TGTGCCAGCCGACCCGGGACTAGCGGGAGCGCCGTTTACAATGAGCAGTTCTTC. The chain recombines TRBV19 with TRBJ2-1, with TRBD2 identical over 14 bases. CDR3 length: 18 amino acids. V lost 9 bases, J lost 4 bases, and 14 bases stayed unmatched. Germline-derived CDR1 and CDR2 are LNHDA and SQIVND (reference sequence).

This chain uses TRBV6-5 with TRBJ1-5; D might be TRBD1 (5 bases). The CDR3 covers 15 residues. Trimming left V 6 bases short and J 2 bases short, with 14 bases between. Germline CDR1 reads MNHEY; CDR2 reads SVGAGI. In DNA, the CDR3 is TGTGCCAGCAGCAAGAAGGCGGGGGGCAATCAGCCCCAGCATTTT. Amino acids: CASSKKAGGNQPQHF.

The V gene is TRBV19, the J gene TRBJ2-7; D not resolved. Trimming removed 2 bases at V and 4 bases at J, with 9 bases between. Germline V gene sequence: CDR1 LNHDA, CDR2 SQIVND (reference sequence). The length of the CDR3 is 13 residues. The chain's CDR3 is CASSITRAYEQYF. The CDR3 bases are TGTGCCAGTAGTATAACCCGAGCATACGAGCAGTACTTC.

The CDR3 DNA is TGTGCCAGCAGTTCTAGCGGGGCGATGACCTACGAGCAGTACTTC. Protein product: CASSSSGAMTYEQYF. V gene TRBV6-5 combines with J gene TRBJ2-7; TRBD2 aligns across 9 bases. With 4 bases clipped from V and 2 bases from J, the junction kept 6 bases outside the gene matches. Per the germline V gene, CDR1 is MNHEY and CDR2 is SVGAGI. The CDR3 extends over 15 amino acids.

This clone occurred once. The rearrangement joins TRBV12-5 to TRBJ2-6; no clear D. The CDR3 extends over 15 amino acids. Per the germline V gene, CDR1 is LGHNT and CDR2 is FRNRAP. The V and J ends lost 1 base and 3 bases respectively, with 7 bases between them. The CDR3, as DNA: TGTGCTAGTGGTTTGGGGTTTAGTGGGGCCAACGTCCTGACTTTC. This codes for CASGLGFSGANVLTF.

This rearrangement joins TRBV7-9 to TRBJ1-2; a possible D gene is TRBD1 (5 bases). Germline V gene data show CDR1 as SEHNR and CDR2 as FQNEAQ (reference sequence). Trimming pared 2 bases from V and 4 bases from J, leaving 14 bases between. CDR3 length: 15 residues. The CDR3 region has the DNA TGTGCCAGCAGCTTAAGTTTGGGGCGGGGCTATGGCTACACCTTC. It encodes CASSLSLGRGYGYTF.

The J gene is TRBJ2-3, the V gene TRBV9, with 9 nucleotides matching TRBD2. The junction had 4 bases not matched to a gene; V was cut back by 0 bases and J by 2 bases. The germline gives CDR1 SGDLS, CDR2 YYNGEE. This CDR3 is 16 amino acids long. This chain's CDR3 is CASSVGIAGATDTQYF. CDR3 nucleotide sequence: TGTGCCAGCAGCGTAGGGATAGCGGGAGCCACAGATACGCAGTATTTT.

This chain uses TRBV2 with TRBJ1-1, with D possibly being TRBD1 (5 bases). CDR1 and CDR2 (germline): SNHLY, FYNNEI. Trimming removed 1 base from V and 4 bases from J, with 22 bases in between. CDR3 length: 18 residues. CDR3 sequence: CASSEVGKGKGLSTEAFF. DNA of the CDR3: TGTGCCAGCAGTGAAGTTGGGAAAGGAAAGGGGCTGTCCACTGAAGCTTTCTTT.

The genes are TRBV19 and TRBJ2-6, with unresolved D. Germline V gene lookup returns CDR1 LNHDA and CDR2 SQIVND (reference sequence). CDR3 size: 15 residues. The ends were cut back, 2 bases at V and 0 bases at J, with 5 bases in the middle. CDR3 DNA: TGTGCCAGTAGTATAAGACTCTCTGGGGCCAACGTCCTGACTTTC. This translates into CASSIRLSGANVLTF.

V and J are TRBV25-1 and TRBJ1-2, with D uncertain. The CDR3 is made up of 12 amino acids. V was clipped by 0 bases and J by 3 bases, with 2 bases between them. CDR1 is MGHDK, CDR2 SYGVNS, per germline. CDR3: CASSEYYYGYTF. CDR3 DNA: TGTGCCAGCAGTGAATACTACTATGGCTACACCTTC.

The chain uses TRBV27 and TRBJ2-1; perhaps TRBD1 as D (5 bases). Per the germline V gene, CDR1 is MNHEY and CDR2 is SMNVEV (reference sequence). The length of the CDR3 is 14 residues. V gave up 2 bases and J gave up 5 bases, with 10 bases separating them. The DNA of the CDR3 is TGTGCCAGCAGTTTACTGGGGCAGAACAATGAGCAGTTCTTC. Protein sequence: CASSLLGQNNEQFF.

This clone was observed a few times. The chain has TRBV9 and TRBJ2-5, with D maybe TRBD2 (6 bases). The CDR3 loop spans 12 amino acids. The V gene's germline CDR1 is SGDLS and CDR2 YYNGEE. With 3 bases removed from V and 5 bases from J, the gap between germline ends came to 8 bases. CDR3 loop: CASSARGETQYF. CDR3 nucleotide sequence: TGTGCCAGCAGCGCCCGGGGGGAGACCCAGTACTTC. Full variable domain (remainder filled in from reference TRBV9 and TRBJ2-5): DSGVTQTPKHLITATGQRVTLRCSPRSGDLSVYWYQQSLDQGLQFLIQYYNGEERAKGNILERFSAQQFPDLHSELNLSSLELGDSALYFCASSARGETQYFGPGTRLLVL.

The V and J genes are TRBV27 and TRBJ1-2; no firm D call. Germline values: CDR1 MNHEY, CDR2 SMNVEV (reference sequence). The CDR3 is 18 residues long. Trimming removed 2 bases from V and 0 bases from J, with 19 bases in between. The CDR3 sequence is CASSLSWQEATSNYGYTF. In DNA, the CDR3 is TGTGCCAGCAGTTTAAGCTGGCAGGAGGCAACTTCTAACTATGGCTACACCTTC.

This sequence joins TRBV6-5 and TRBJ1-1, with D possibly TRBD1 on 5 matching bases. The CDR3 is 14 amino acids. Germline-derived CDR1 and CDR2 are MNHEY and SVGAGI. Trimming pared 7 bases from V and 1 base from J, leaving 13 bases between. The CDR3 here is CASTNGDSNTEAFF. The CDR3 DNA reads TGTGCCAGCACTAATGGGGACTCGAACACTGAAGCTTTCTTT.

The chain links TRBV18 to TRBJ2-2; TRBD2 is a possible D gene (5 bases). The germline CDR1 and CDR2 sequences are KGHSH and LQKENI. Trimming left V 2 bases short and J 5 bases short, with 9 bases between. This CDR3 spans 14 amino acids. CDR3 sequence (DNA): TGTGCCAGCTCACCAGTCCCGGGGACCGGGGAGCTGTTTTTT. Translated, it gives CASSPVPGTGELFF.

Concerning this clone itself: Other DNA variants within this sample encode the same CDR3. The chain couples TRBV7-9 to TRBJ2-7; D possibly corresponds to TRBD2 (6 bases). Trimming pared 2 bases from V and 1 base from J, leaving 9 bases between. The V gene's germline CDR1 is SEHNR and CDR2 FQNEAQ (reference sequence). This CDR3 region has 14 residues. CDR3 amino acids: CASSLTGGSYEQYF. CDR3 DNA: TGTGCCAGCAGCTTAACCGGGGGATCCTACGAGCAGTACTTC.

The chain carries TRBV5-1 and TRBJ2-3, with 10 bases fitting TRBD1. Germline-derived CDR1 and CDR2 are SGHRS and YFSETQ. V lost 4 bases to trimming and J lost 5 bases; unmatched junction nucleotides: 13. The CDR3 has 17 amino acids. The CDR3 sequence is CASSRDRGLVDIDTQYF. For the CDR3, the DNA is TGCGCCAGCAGCCGCGACAGGGGGCTGGTTGATATAGATACGCAGTATTTT. The whole variable domain, remainder taken from reference TRBV5-1 and TRBJ2-3, is KAGVTQTPRYLIKTRGQQVTLSCSPISGHRSVSWYQQTPGQGLQFLFEYFSETQRNKGNFPGRFSGRQFSNSRSEMNVSTLELGDSALYLCASSRDRGLVDIDTQYFGPGTRLTVL.

The chain is built from TRBV27 and TRBJ2-1; D gene unclear. The CDR3 loop spans 16 amino acids. Per the germline V gene, CDR1 is MNHEY and CDR2 is SMNVEV (reference sequence). V was trimmed by 4 bases and J by 1 base, leaving 14 bases between them. CDR3 sequence: CASSSYSTFSYNEQFF. The CDR3 DNA is TGTGCCAGCAGTTCCTATTCGACTTTTTCCTACAATGAGCAGTTCTTC.

This chain uses TRBV5-4 with TRBJ2-1; TRBD2 might be the D (7 bases). The germline gives CDR1 SGHNT, CDR2 YYREEE (reference sequence). The CDR3 contains 13 residues. Trimming stripped 2 bases from V and 6 bases from J, with 9 bases between. The CDR3 protein is CASSFGGANEQFF. The CDR3 nucleotides read TGTGCCAGCAGCTTTGGGGGGGCCAATGAGCAGTTCTTC.

This clone appeared once. The genes are TRBV6-6 and TRBJ1-5; 7 bases map to TRBD1. The germline CDR1 and CDR2 sequences are MNHNY and SVGAGI (reference sequence). Germline trimming cut 2 bases from V and 7 bases from J; bases unmatched to any gene: 5. This CDR3 is built from 14 residues. CDR3 nucleotide sequence: TGTGCCAGCAGTTACCCACAGGGGCAGCAGCCCCAGCATTTT. Its translation: CASSYPQGQQPQHF.